This T cell receptor beta chain was observed in a study of blood T cell repertoires in COVID-19. Study details: Acute-phase and convalescent COVID-19 samples originated in the United States, Italy and Spain. The analysed material was cDNA or gDNA that came from T cells, B-cell-depleted T cells, or PBMCs.

Per the study methods: Amplified reference gene primers provided the basis for estimating nucleated cell counts. Only in-frame clones appear in the TCRdb table, and some are missing; sequencing was by immunoSEQ multiplex PCR. The V and J calls and the clone size are those of that table, but D and trimming were determined from the DNA. The top ten hold roughly 18% of the sample, which has some 60,000 clones, less than 85% seen once. The V and J ends lost 5 bases and 8 bases, in that order; junction bases with no gene match: 10. CDR1 and CDR2 from the germline V gene are SGHVS and FNYEAQ. The CDR3 contains 16 residues.

This sequence originates from a woman aged 45-60 years with active or convalescent COVID-19. Sequencing used peripheral blood. This rearrangement joins TRBV7-6 to TRBJ2-1, with TRBD2 identical over 12 bases. Here the CDR3 reads CASSKPTSGSIHEQFF. DNA of the CDR3: TGTGCCAGCAGCAAACCGACTAGCGGGAGTATCCATGAGCAGTTCTTC.